A selection of T cell receptor beta chains follows, all from one sample in a study of Graves' ophthalmopathy and Graves' hyperthyroidism. TCRdb analysed the multiplex PCR reads with MiXCR anew, one entry per CDR3 protein. Among about 380,000 distinct CDR3 sequences listed, 15% were seen once. Material for sequencing was peripheral blood. The receptors here all came from a woman under 30 with stable Graves' hyperthyroidism. The CDR3 runs from the conserved cysteine through the conserved F or W. D genes are given only for firm matches. Size is stated for part of the rows, as once, few or many counts, or as a class when the clone is expanded.

>.|TRBJ1-1|15|TRBV19|.
CASRLVVGRGTEAFF
TGTGCCAGTAGGTTGGTTGTTGGAAGGGGAACTGAAGCTTTCTTT
>TRBD1|TRBJ1-1|16|TRBV27|many
CASSLMAGGRDTEAFF
TGTGCCAGCAGTTTAATGGCAGGGGGTAGGGACACTGAAGCTTTCTTT
>.|TRBJ1-1|13|TRBV19|many
CASSNSGFSEAFF
TGTGCCAGTAGTAACAGTGGTTTCTCCGAAGCTTTCTTT
>TRBD2|TRBJ2-7|16|TRBV20-1|.
CSARSPSGGGSYEQYF
TGCAGTGCTCGGTCCCCTAGCGGGGGGGGTAGCTACGAGCAGTACTTC
>.|TRBJ2-7|13|TRBV29-1|.
CSVGGLRGYEQYF
TGCAGCGTTGGGGGTCTTAGGGGCTACGAGCAGTACTTC
>.|TRBJ2-7|14|TRBV12-3/TRBV12-4|many
CASSPGSPDYEQYF
TGTGCCAGCAGTCCCGGCAGTCCCGACTACGAGCAGTACTTC
>.|TRBJ1-1|15|TRBV18|.
CASSSYDSLNTEAFF
TGTGCCAGCTCATCCTATGATAGTTTGAACACTGAAGCTTTCTTT
>.|TRBJ2-7|11|TRBV20-1|many
CSAPAPDEQYF
TGCAGTGCTCCCGCACCGGACGAGCAGTACTTC
>.|TRBJ2-5|16|TRBV20-1|many
CSARDPWGGLGETQYF
TGCAGTGCTAGAGATCCGTGGGGGGGCCTAGGGGAGACCCAGTACTTC
>TRBD2|TRBJ2-1|15|TRBV19|many
CASSLRAGRDNEQFF
TGTGCCAGTAGTCTCAGAGCGGGGAGGGACAATGAGCAGTTCTTC
>.|TRBJ2-7|13|TRBV20-1|many
CSARDDTSYEQYF
TGCAGTGCTAGAGATGACACATCCTACGAGCAGTACTTC
>.|TRBJ2-7|12|TRBV29-1|.
CSVMNAAYEQYF
TGCAGCGTTATGAACGCCGCCTACGAGCAGTACTTC
>.|TRBJ2-7|14|TRBV9|many
CASSVVPGSYEQYF
TGTGCCAGCAGCGTAGTTCCAGGGTCCTACGAGCAGTACTTC
>.|TRBJ1-2|14|TRBV5-4|many
CASSFPGTDYGYTF
TGTGCCAGCAGCTTCCCTGGGACGGACTATGGCTACACCTTC
>.|TRBJ1-2|13|TRBV3-1|few
CASSLTPDYGYTF
TGTGCCAGCAGCCTCACCCCGGACTATGGCTACACCTTC
>.|TRBJ1-1|15|TRBV7-9|many
CASSSQRPWGTEAFF
TGTGCCAGCAGCTCTCAGCGGCCCTGGGGAACTGAAGCTTTCTTT
>.|TRBJ1-5|14|TRBV6-1|many
CASRAVGDNQPQHF
TGTGCCAGCAGGGCGGTAGGGGACAATCAGCCCCAGCATTTT
>.|TRBJ2-5|15|TRBV20-1|many
CSAQADGQLQETQYF
TGCAGTGCTCAAGCGGACGGCCAGCTCCAAGAGACCCAGTACTTC
>.|TRBJ1-1|16|TRBV13|.
CASSSGTIRGGAEAFF
TGTGCCAGCAGCTCGGGAACTATAAGGGGGGGCGCTGAAGCTTTCTTT
>.|TRBJ1-1|14|TRBV6-1|many
CASTGAGGYTEAFF
TGTGCCAGCACAGGGGCCGGAGGGTACACTGAAGCTTTCTTT
>.|TRBJ1-3|15|TRBV6-1|once
CASSVQGDSGNTIYF
TGTGCCAGCAGTGTTCAAGGGGACTCTGGAAACACCATATATTTT
>TRBD1|TRBJ1-2|12|TRBV12-3/TRBV12-4|many
CANRGSLRGYTF
TGTGCCAACAGGGGGTCACTACGGGGCTACACCTTC
>.|TRBJ1-6|15|TRBV28|.
CASSTLGQGISPLHF
TGTGCCAGCAGTACCCTAGGGCAGGGGATTTCACCCCTCCACTTT
>TRBD1|TRBJ1-1|13|TRBV4-2|few
CASSQPTGGEAFF
TGTGCCAGCAGCCAACCTACAGGGGGGGAGGCTTTCTTT
>.|TRBJ2-7|15|TRBV12-3/TRBV12-4|many
CASSPRQARSYEQYF
TGTGCCAGCAGTCCCAGACAGGCCCGGTCGTACGAGCAGTACTTC
>.|TRBJ1-2|14|TRBV6-4|many
CASSDSIGAGGYTF
TGTGCCAGCAGTGACTCGATAGGGGCCGGTGGCTACACCTTC
>.|TRBJ1-1|14|TRBV6-2/TRBV6-3|many
CASLRGGSGTEAFF
TGTGCCAGCCTTCGCGGAGGGTCCGGCACTGAAGCTTTCTTT
>TRBD1|TRBJ1-1|15|TRBV5-1|many
CASTYQGQGGTEAFF
TGCGCCAGCACGTACCAAGGACAGGGGGGTACTGAAGCTTTCTTT
>.|TRBJ1-2|13|TRBV4-2|few
CASSLWENYGYTF
TGTGCCAGCAGCCTCTGGGAGAACTATGGCTACACCTTC
>.|TRBJ1-1|11|TRBV20-1|many
CSASVGYEAFF
TGCAGTGCTAGTGTAGGGTATGAAGCTTTCTTT